Presented here are 19 T cell receptor beta chains from one specimen sequenced in a study of metastatic and nonmetastatic thyroid tumors. Prior to thyroid surgery, none of the patients had received any treatment. TCRdb re-clonotyped the PCR reads through MiXCR. The sample contains tens of thousands of clones, about an eighth of which appear only once. Sequencing was done on a sample of blood. The receptors were gathered from a female donor with papillary thyroid cancer or a benign thyroid nodule (not recorded which). Some clones in this sample may be carry-over from other donors' samples.

This clone came up a few times. The V gene is TRBV2, the J gene TRBJ2-7, with TRBD2 matching over 11 bases. The junction had 4 bases not matched to a gene; V was cut back by 4 bases and J by 5 bases. Germline lookup yields CDR1 SNHLY and CDR2 FYNNEI. The CDR3 sequence is 14 residues long. In DNA, the CDR3 is TGTGCCAGCAGTGTGGGACTAGCGGATAACGAGCAGTACTTC. Protein: CASSVGLADNEQYF.

This clone appeared many times. Other DNA sequences in the same sample also yield this CDR3. The J gene is TRBJ2-7, the V gene TRBV11-2; possible D gene TRBD1, 6 bases. The CDR3 consists of 15 residues. Germline CDR1 and CDR2: SGHAT and FQNNGV. Trimming stripped 4 bases from V and 0 bases from J, with 13 bases between. CDR3 protein: CASSSEQGSSYEQYF. The CDR3 nucleotides read TGTGCCAGCAGCTCGGAACAGGGCAGCTCCTACGAGCAGTACTTC.

This clone was picked up many times. The rearrangement links TRBV10-2 to TRBJ2-2; D perhaps matches TRBD2 (5 bases). The CDR3 is made up of 16 amino acids. The V gene lost 3 bases and the J gene lost 0 bases, with 11 bases spanning the gap. Germline assignment: CDR1 WSHSY and CDR2 SAAADI. CDR3 coding DNA: TGCGCCAGCAGTGAAGGCCGACTAACGAACACCGGGGAGCTGTTTTTT. Its protein product is CASSEGRLTNTGELFF.

This clone occurred many times. The V and J genes are TRBV7-3 and TRBJ1-1; possibly TRBD1 for D (6 bases). From germline, CDR1 is SGHTA and CDR2 FQGTGA. This CDR3 comprises 14 residues. V was pared by 5 bases and J by 1 base, with 11 bases between. The CDR3 DNA reads TGTGCCAGCAGCCCCTCAGGGGAGAACACTGAAGCTTTCTTT. It translates to CASSPSGENTEAFF.

J is TRBJ2-5 and V is TRBV2; D possibly corresponds to TRBD2 (7 bases). Trimming shortened V by 4 bases and J by 4 bases, and 10 bases separated the two germline ends. This CDR3 is built from 13 residues. Germline CDR1 and CDR2: SNHLY and FYNNEI. CDR3 region: CASSGEGVETQYF. DNA of the CDR3: TGTGCCAGCAGTGGGGAGGGGGTAGAGACCCAGTACTTC.

The table lists this clone with many counts. The chain employs TRBV3-1 and TRBJ1-2; D not certain. Germline CDR1 is LGHDT and CDR2 is YNNKEL (reference sequence). Trimming removed 3 bases from V and 4 bases from J, with 18 bases in between. The length of the CDR3 is 16 residues. CDR3 protein: CASSHPRPRLSYGYTF. The CDR3 DNA is TGTGCCAGCAGCCACCCCCGACCGAGACTTAGCTATGGCTACACCTTC. Together with reference TRBV3-1 and TRBJ1-2, the CDR3 gives the full variable domain: DTAVSQTPKYLVTQMGNDKSIKCEQNLGHDTMYWYKQDSKKFLKIMFSYNNKELIINETVPNRFSPKSPDKAHLNLHINSLELGDSAVYFCASSHPRPRLSYGYTFGSGTRLTVV.

This clone was counted ten times or more. The V gene is TRBV28, the J gene TRBJ1-2; D ambiguous. This CDR3 contains 13 residues. Germline assignment: CDR1 MDHEN and CDR2 SYDVKM. Trimming pared 7 bases from V and 2 bases from J, leaving 11 bases between. The CDR3, as DNA: TGTGCCAGCACGTCGGCACCCAACTATGGCTACACCTTC. Protein product: CASTSAPNYGYTF.

The chain uses TRBV5-1 and TRBJ2-5; a possible D gene is TRBD1 (6 bases). Trimming took 5 bases from V and 4 from J, leaving 15 bases between them. This CDR3 is built from 14 residues. Germline CDR1 reads SGHRS; CDR2 reads YFSETQ. CDR3 protein: CASRINRDPETQYF. Here the CDR3 DNA reads TGCGCCAGCAGAATTAACAGGGACCCAGAGACCCAGTACTTC.

This clone has ten or more counts. This chain links TRBV2 with TRBJ2-7, with a weak D call TRBD1 (6 bases). V lost 8 bases and J 0 bases, leaving 11 bases between the germline ends. CDR1 and CDR2 from the germline V gene are SNHLY and FYNNEI. The CDR3 is 13 residues long. In DNA form, the CDR3 reads TGTGCCAGCCGGACAGCGTCCTCCTACGAGCAGTACTTC. Protein sequence: CASRTASSYEQYF.

This clone occurred many times. J is TRBJ2-1 and V is TRBV9, with D maybe TRBD2 (6 bases). V lost 2 bases and J 9 bases, leaving 9 bases between the germline ends. Germline values: CDR1 SGDLS, CDR2 YYNGEE. The length of the CDR3 is 12 residues. The CDR3 DNA reads as TGTGCCAGCAGCGTGCCCGGGGGTGAGCAGTTCTTC. It translates to CASSVPGGEQFF.

This clone was counted ten times or more. The chain carries TRBV6-1 and TRBJ2-7, with unresolved D. CDR1 and CDR2 from the germline V gene are MNHNS and SASEGT. V dropped 6 bases and J dropped 0 bases, with 9 bases sitting between them. The CDR3 is 13 residues long. The CDR3 spells CASSQAISYEQYF. The CDR3 bases are TGTGCCAGCAGCCAGGCTATCTCCTACGAGCAGTACTTC.

Ten or more counts support this clone. This sequence joins TRBV4-3 and TRBJ2-3, with D hard to call. V dropped 0 bases and J dropped 8 bases, with 12 bases sitting between them. Germline V lookup: CDR1 LGHNA, CDR2 YSLEER. This CDR3 contains 14 residues. CDR3 nucleotide sequence: TGCGCCAGCAGCCAAGATCGATCCCGCAGTACGCAGTATTTT. This sequence encodes CASSQDRSRSTQYF.

The sample holds many counts of this clone. The chain couples TRBV12-3 or TRBV12-4 to TRBJ2-1, with 12 bases identical to TRBD2. Losses at the gene ends were 6 bases for V and 3 bases for J; bases not matched to a gene: 3. This CDR3 is 15 amino acids long. The CDR3 reads CASSRGLAGYNEQFF. The CDR3 nucleotides are TGTGCCAGCAGCAGGGGACTAGCGGGCTACAATGAGCAGTTCTTC.

There are many counts of this clone. The chain couples TRBV11-3 to TRBJ2-5; D assignment may be TRBD1 or TRBD2 (6 bases each). This CDR3 is 18 amino acids long. Germline CDR1 is SGHNT and CDR2 is YENEEA. V was pared by 3 bases and J by 2 bases, with 22 bases between. CDR3 coding DNA: TGTGCCAGCAGCTTCAGGGGTAGCGGAGGCAGAGGGCAAGAGACCCAGTACTTC. As protein: CASSFRGSGGRGQETQYF.

This clone appeared a single time. J is TRBJ2-5 and V is TRBV7-6; 11 bases fit TRBD2. The germline gives CDR1 SGHVS, CDR2 FNYEAQ. There are 16 residues in the CDR3. Germline trimming cut 5 bases from V and 2 bases from J; bases unmatched to any gene: 7. CDR3 region: CASSLRLAGKQETQYF. CDR3 nucleotides: TGTGCCAGCAGCCTGCGACTAGCGGGGAAACAAGAGACCCAGTACTTC.

The chain employs TRBV7-9 and TRBJ2-7, with D possibly matching TRBD2 (6 bases). The V gene's germline CDR1 is SEHNR and CDR2 FQNEAQ (reference sequence). The CDR3 is 14 amino acids. V dropped 4 bases and J dropped 2 bases, with 12 bases sitting between them. Here the CDR3 DNA reads TGTGCCAGCAGCTCGGGGGAAAGGACCTACGAGCAGTACTTC. This gives the protein CASSSGERTYEQYF.

Many counts were recorded for this clone. A single base separates this from a much larger clone, so it may be a read error. V and J are TRBV2 and TRBJ2-1, with a weak D call TRBD2 (6 bases). The CDR3 loop spans 13 amino acids. CDR1 and CDR2 from the germline V gene are SNHLY and FYNNEI. The ends were cut back, 7 bases at V and 12 bases at J, with 19 bases in the middle. CDR3 in DNA: TGTGCCAGCATGGGGGGACTGGAGCAGGGGCAGTTCTTC. As protein: CASMGGLEQGQFF.

The chain couples TRBV11-2 to TRBJ1-1, with D perhaps matching TRBD1 (5 bases). Germline V gives CDR1 SGHAT, CDR2 FQNNGV. The CDR3 runs to 14 residues. V lost 5 bases and J 0 bases, leaving 10 bases between the germline ends. The CDR3 region has the DNA TGTGCCAGCAGCCACAGGAGAATGAACACTGAAGCTTTCTTT. It yields the protein CASSHRRMNTEAFF.

There are many counts of this clone. The V and J genes are TRBV2 and TRBJ1-1; D not resolved. The CDR3 is 12 amino acids. Germline CDR1 and CDR2: SNHLY and FYNNEI. V lost 6 bases and J lost 0, with 5 bases in between. CDR3 amino acids: CASSPLNTEAFF. The CDR3 bases are TGTGCCAGCAGCCCGCTGAACACTGAAGCTTTCTTT.